The entry that follows covers one T cell receptor (beta chain) sequence. Its antigen is undetermined. V lost 1 base to trimming and J lost 6 bases, with 7 bases between them. The CDR3 is 13 residues long. Germline V gives CDR1 SGHVS, CDR2 FNYEAQ. In chemo-refractory metastatic non-small-cell lung cancer, patients got ipilimumab CTLA-4 blockade together with focal radiation. Here immunoSEQ multiplex PCR was the method, and the copy in TCRdb shows in-frame clones only, minus some. The table lists roughly 35,000 clones, about 69% of them singletons. These data originate in a study of radiotherapy plus CTLA-4 blockade in lung cancer. Study as a whole: Among patients, about 20% showed objective responses, and approximately 30% had disease control. Findings and caveats of the study: Blood TCR clones of tumor origin expanded after radiotherapy plus ipilimumab. In blood, early T cell clone dynamics reportedly predicted response best, together with interferon-beta.

The V call is TRBV7-6, the J call TRBJ2-1; no firm D call. The material was peripheral blood, obtained from a patient treated with radiotherapy plus ipilimumab. This TCR was recovered from a human donor with non-small cell lung cancer that progressed on radiotherapy plus ipilimumab. CDR3 coding DNA: TGTGCCAGCAGCTTAGAGGCCGCCAATGAGCAGTTCTTC. Its protein product is CASSLEAANEQFF.